This T cell receptor beta chain was sequenced for a study of Tregs in tolerant kidney transplant recipients. General study results and limits: Biological reproducibility was not directly addressed in this study.

The CDR3 is 15 amino acids. Between the trimmed V and J ends, which lost 1 base and 0 bases, there was a span of 8 bases. Germline assignment: CDR1 SEHNR and CDR2 FQNEAQ (reference sequence). Clones were read by immunoSEQ multiplex PCR, and TCRdb kept only the in-frame ones, dropping some. The sample has over 50,000 clones; 65% to 85% are singletons. Unstimulated Tregs (CD4+CD25+CD127-) and CD4+CD25- non-Tregs were sorted from PBMCs. This clone has a single count. Its matching antigen is unknown. The receptor comes from a human donor in good health. The chain employs TRBV7-9 and TRBJ2-3, with TRBD1 as a possible D gene (5 bases). Input material: CD4+ T cells from blood. CDR3 amino acids: CASSLGRASTDTQYF. Here the CDR3 DNA reads TGTGCCAGCAGCTTAGGCAGGGCGAGCACAGATACGCAGTATTTT. Using reference TRBV7-9 and TRBJ2-3 for the parts outside the CDR3, the full variable domain is DTGVSQNPRHKITKRGQNVTFRCDPISEHNRLYWYRQTLGQGPEFLTYFQNEAQLEKSRLLSDRFSAERPKGSFSTLEIQRTEQGDSAMYLCASSLGRASTDTQYFGPGTRLTVL.